These T cell receptor beta chains were read from a single sample in a study of response to subunit inactivated influenza vaccine. TCRdb reanalysed the RT-PCR reads using MiXCR and keeps one entry per CDR3 protein. The repertoire holds almost 250,000 distinct CDR3 sequences, about 12% seen once, with approximately 7.8% in the top ten. Sequencing was performed on non-naive T cells sorted from PBMCs, taken less than 15 days before vaccination. The receptors shown here come from a man between 50 and 59 years old who received an inactivated influenza vaccine. The CDR3 runs from the conserved cysteine through the conserved F or W. D genes are given only for firm matches. A clone size is listed for some rows: how often the clone was seen (once, few, many), or a class if it is expanded.

v_call	clone_size	j_call	d_call	cdr3_length	cdr3_aa	cdr3_nt
TRBV5-1	many	TRBJ2-3	TRBD2	15	CASSLELAGTDTQYF	TGCGCCAGCAGCTTGGAACTAGCGGGGACAGATACGCAGTATTTT
TRBV15	-	TRBJ2-5	TRBD2	16	CATSRGLAGVKETQYF	TGTGCCACCAGCAGGGGTCTAGCGGGGGTAAAAGAGACCCAGTACTTC
TRBV27	-	TRBJ2-2	-	13	CASSPVFTGELFF	TGTGCCAGCAGCCCAGTTTTTACCGGGGAGCTGTTTTTT
TRBV24-1	few	TRBJ2-2	-	14	CATTGKGNTGELFF	TGTGCCACCACCGGGAAGGGGAACACCGGGGAGCTGTTTTTT
TRBV11-1	many	TRBJ2-1	-	14	CASSFQAQPNEQFF	TGTGCCAGCAGCTTCCAGGCCCAGCCCAATGAGCAGTTCTTC
TRBV29-1	few	TRBJ2-7	-	14	CSVFFPDRSYEQYF	TGCAGCGTTTTCTTTCCTGACAGATCCTACGAGCAGTACTTC
TRBV5-1	few	TRBJ1-3	-	16	CASSLGSVSSGNTIYF	TGCGCCAGCAGCTTGGGGTCTGTGAGCTCTGGAAACACCATATATTTT
TRBV3-1	few	TRBJ1-3	-	16	CASSARGRGFGNTIYF	TGTGCCAGCAGCGCCCGCGGCAGGGGTTTTGGAAACACCATATATTTT
TRBV10-3	few	TRBJ1-5	-	13	CAISREVNQPQHF	TGTGCCATCAGTCGGGAGGTCAATCAGCCCCAGCATTTT
TRBV24-1	-	TRBJ2-7	-	11	CATSDMYEQYF	TGTGCCACCAGTGACATGTACGAGCAGTACTTC
TRBV11-2	many	TRBJ1-1	-	15	CASSPHRGAGTEAFF	TGTGCCAGCAGCCCACACCGGGGGGCGGGCACTGAAGCTTTCTTT
TRBV20-1	few	TRBJ2-2	TRBD2	15	CSARRRSGGAGELFF	TGCAGTGCTAGAAGACGAAGCGGGGGGGCCGGGGAGCTGTTTTTT
TRBV29-1	many	TRBJ2-5	TRBD1	12	CSVDKGAETQYF	TGCAGCGTTGATAAGGGGGCGGAGACCCAGTACTTC
TRBV11-2	few	TRBJ2-3	TRBD2	19	CASSLQTSGGASVPDTQYF	TGTGCCAGCAGCCTTCAGACTAGCGGGGGGGCCAGTGTCCCAGATACGCAGTATTTT
TRBV12-3/TRBV12-4	many	TRBJ1-5	-	14	CASSGGQSNQPQHF	TGTGCCAGCAGTGGCGGACAGAGCAATCAGCCCCAGCATTTT
TRBV7-3	-	TRBJ2-7	-	15	CASSLYRRGRYEQYF	TGTGCCAGCAGCCTATATCGTCGGGGGCGGTACGAGCAGTACTTC
TRBV20-1	few	TRBJ1-5	-	15	CSARTQGNGNQPQHF	TGCAGTGCTAGGACCCAGGGGAACGGCAATCAGCCCCAGCATTTT
TRBV28	few	TRBJ2-2	-	14	CASRYSSLAGELFF	TGTGCCAGCCGCTATTCATCACTTGCCGGGGAGCTGTTTTTT
TRBV2	few	TRBJ1-4	TRBD1	19	CASRPGSTLKTGRDEKLFF	TGTGCCAGCAGGCCCGGCTCGACGCTTAAGACAGGGCGGGATGAAAAACTGTTTTTT
TRBV28	-	TRBJ1-2	TRBD1	15	CASSPPDRGFNGYTF	TGTGCCAGCAGTCCCCCGGACAGGGGCTTTAACGGCTACACCTTC
TRBV5-1	few	TRBJ2-7	TRBD1	14	CASTVGDRSYEQYF	TGCGCCAGCACCGTGGGGGACAGATCCTACGAGCAGTACTTC
TRBV12-3/TRBV12-4	few	TRBJ1-1	TRBD1	14	CASSRDRDNTEAFF	TGTGCCAGCAGCCGGGACAGGGATAACACTGAAGCTTTCTTT
TRBV7-2	-	TRBJ2-7	-	13	CASSQPLHPQQYF	TGTGCCAGCAGCCAGCCCCTACATCCCCAGCAGTACTTC
TRBV5-1	many	TRBJ1-6	-	14	CASSHGTTNSPLHF	TGCGCCAGCAGCCACGGGACAACAAATTCACCCCTCCACTTT